This T cell receptor beta chain emerged from a study of cytomegalovirus exposure and HLA in healthy donors. Points from the study as a whole: Donors belonging to an Asian-associated ancestry cluster reportedly showed fewer N-insertions in productive TCRs than the approximately 640-donor mean, according to what a later analysis found. In the analysis, some V segments, TRBV6-2 and TRBV6-3 included, were excluded as indistinguishable. It was confirmed in vitro that a few of the CMV-associated chains were specific for CMV antigens. The study had only CMV serostatus as immune exposure information.

Germline V gene sequence: CDR1 SGDLS, CDR2 YYNGEE. This CDR3 spans 14 amino acids. The junction had 4 bases not matched to a gene; V was cut back by 3 bases and J by 4 bases. Note on this clone: The antigen is not known.

The primer mix had 60 Vbeta and 13 Jbeta primers. Libraries were prepared by immunoSEQ multiplex PCR; TCRdb keeps only in-frame clonotypes and omits some of them. The sample holds under 140,000 clones, 80% to 85% seen once. The source material was PBMCs. The TCR was taken from a woman aged 55-75 years in good health and CMV-seropositive. V gene TRBV9 combines with J gene TRBJ2-7, with 10 bases that match TRBD1. CDR3 protein: CASSARDRGYEQYF. The CDR3 DNA reads TGTGCCAGCAGCGCCCGGGACAGGGGTTACGAGCAGTACTTC.